This TCR beta chain was identified during a study of blood T cell repertoires in COVID-19. Study as a whole: The origin of the acute and convalescent COVID-19 samples was the United States, Italy and Spain. PBMCs, B-cell-depleted T cells, or T cells were the source of the cDNA or gDNA that made up the material.

Using immunoSEQ multiplex PCR, the repertoire was profiled, and TCRdb retains in-frame clones only, with some absent. The table lists under 95,000 clones, more than 60% of them singletons. The CDR3 consists of 15 residues. Germline loops: CDR1 MNHEY, CDR2 SVGAGI. V lost 7 bases to trimming and J lost 5 bases; unmatched junction nucleotides: 13. The source of this sequence is a man between 70 and 80 years old with acute or convalescent COVID-19. V is TRBV6-5 and J is TRBJ2-7; 8 bases match TRBD1. Material for sequencing was peripheral blood. CDR3 amino acids: CASKTQGALSHEQYF. The CDR3 DNA is TGTGCCAGCAAAACCCAGGGGGCCCTTTCTCACGAGCAGTACTTC.